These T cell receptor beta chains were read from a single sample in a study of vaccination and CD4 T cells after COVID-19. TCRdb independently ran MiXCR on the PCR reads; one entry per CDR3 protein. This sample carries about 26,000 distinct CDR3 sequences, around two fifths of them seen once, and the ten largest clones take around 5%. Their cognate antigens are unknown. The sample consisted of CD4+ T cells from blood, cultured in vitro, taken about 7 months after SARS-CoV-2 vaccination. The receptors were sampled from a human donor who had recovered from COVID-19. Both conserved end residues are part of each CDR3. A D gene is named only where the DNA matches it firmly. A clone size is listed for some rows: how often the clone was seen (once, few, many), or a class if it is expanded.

CASSKGSYEQYF | TGTGCCAGCAGCAAAGGATCCTACGAGCAGTACTTC | TRBV21-1 | NA | TRBJ2-7 | few
CASSLGGGGPESYEQYF | TGTGCCAGCAGCTTAGGAGGTGGTGGTCCAGAGTCCTACGAGCAGTACTTC | TRBV7-2 | NA | TRBJ2-7 | NA
CASSFTSGRSGELFF | TGTGCCAGCAGCTTTACTAGCGGGAGATCCGGGGAGCTGTTTTTT | TRBV7-2 | TRBD2 | TRBJ2-2 | few
CSAPPPLGRGGLDTEAFF | TGCAGTGCTCCACCCCCCTTAGGGAGGGGAGGGTTAGACACTGAAGCTTTCTTT | TRBV20-1 | NA | TRBJ1-1 | NA
CASSLYPAGDYEQYF | TGTGCCAGCAGCTTATACCCAGCGGGAGACTACGAGCAGTACTTC | TRBV11-1 | TRBD2 | TRBJ2-7 | NA
CASSRAYSADTQYF | TGCGCCAGCAGCAGGGCATATAGCGCAGATACGCAGTATTTT | TRBV4-3 | NA | TRBJ2-3 | NA
CASREWTVPFGSPLHF | TGTGCCAGTAGGGAATGGACAGTCCCCTTCGGCTCACCCCTCCACTTT | TRBV19 | NA | TRBJ1-6 | few
CASSGQGREQYF | TGTGCCAGCAGCGGACAGGGACGAGAGCAGTACTTC | TRBV11-1 | TRBD1 | TRBJ2-7 | few
CSPSATLSSYNEQFF | TGCAGTCCCTCTGCCACGTTGAGCTCCTACAATGAGCAGTTCTTC | TRBV20-1 | NA | TRBJ2-1 | NA
CASSPLAGGQETQYF | TGTGCCAGCTCACCGCTAGCGGGAGGGCAAGAGACCCAGTACTTC | TRBV18 | TRBD2 | TRBJ2-5 | NA
CSARPGLAVHSYEQYF | TGCAGTGCTAGACCAGGACTAGCGGTTCACTCCTACGAGCAGTACTTC | TRBV20-1 | TRBD2 | TRBJ2-7 | NA
CASSLSGQVNQPQHF | TGTGCCAGCAGCTTATCCGGACAGGTAAATCAGCCCCAGCATTTT | TRBV7-8 | TRBD1 | TRBJ1-5 | NA
CSVDTGYTDTQYF | TGCAGCGTTGACACGGGCTACACAGATACGCAGTATTTT | TRBV29-1 | NA | TRBJ2-3 | NA
CASTMGTDRGTEAFF | TGTGCCAGTACCATGGGGACCGACAGGGGCACTGAAGCTTTCTTT | TRBV19 | TRBD1 | TRBJ1-1 | few
CASSLVAGEGETQYF | TGTGCCAGCAGCTTAGTAGCGGGAGAAGGAGAGACCCAGTACTTC | TRBV7-3 | TRBD2 | TRBJ2-5 | NA